The clone carrying this T cell receptor beta chain has a single count. Antigen unknown. The data were obtained in a study of cytomegalovirus exposure and HLA in healthy donors. Study details: From 150 million to 200 million T cells, an earlier analysis saw 117 million unique TCR beta sequences.

Findings and caveats of the study: Per a prior analysis, the majority of TCR beta V segments were productive roughly 87% or roughly 30% of the time. Analysis was carried out at a later point, and it linked a missense DCLRE1C variant to TCR beta V- and J-gene trimming. An observed cluster of highly shared sequence variants was recorded as a likely sequencing artifact.

V trimming: 0 bases; J trimming: 9 bases; junction bases outside the gene matches: 10. Germline CDR1 MNHNY, CDR2 SVGAGI (reference sequence). This CDR3 contains 16 residues. Researchers ran the PCR with 60 Vbeta and 13 Jbeta primers. Libraries were prepared by immunoSEQ multiplex PCR; TCRdb keeps only in-frame clonotypes and omits some of them. The table has around 50,000 clones, around four fifths seen once; the top ten hold roughly 3.1%. The receptor was isolated from a man aged 50 or older in good health and CMV-seronegative. The sequencing input was PBMCs. The rearrangement uses TRBV6-6 and TRBJ2-1, with 8 bases fitting TRBD2. The CDR3 sequence is CASSYSTSARGGEQFF. CDR3 sequence (DNA): TGTGCCAGCAGTTACTCGACTAGCGCCCGGGGCGGTGAGCAGTTCTTC.